This TCR beta chain comes out of a study of T-cell memory formation after mild COVID-19. The table lists this clonotype with a few counts. Trimming took 5 bases from V and 8 from J; bases not matched to a gene: 13. Germline V gene sequence: CDR1 SGHVS, CDR2 FQNEAQ. The CDR3 runs 16 residues. UMIs and sample barcodes were carried by the TCR alpha and TCR beta cDNA libraries that 5'RACE produced using constant-segment primers. MiXCR, applied by TCRdb to the 5' RACE reads, yields one record per CDR3 protein. The data contain under 600,000 distinct CDR3 sequences, roughly 20% of them singletons. The V and J genes are TRBV7-8 and TRBJ2-2; 8 bases are shared with TRBD2. Sequences were obtained from PBMCs or a T cell subset sorted from them (not recorded which). This TCR was sampled from an adult woman who had mild COVID-19 (a few samples of this study predate the infection). Cell type and time point are not known. In nucleotides, the CDR3 is TGTGCCAGCAGCCTCTACTCAGCGGGAGCAGCGGGGGAGCTGTTTTTT. Translating it yields CASSLYSAGAAGELFF.